These 4 T cell receptor beta chains share one sample of origin, sequenced in a study of T cell responses to AZD1222 COVID-19 vaccine (dated by TCRdb to the early 2020s). The library was made by the immunoSEQ multiplex PCR assay. TCRdb re-hosts the immuneACCESS table, in-frame sequences only. Its copies lack some clones; in the studies checked, an unresolved V gene accounts for under half of them, and the cause for the rest is not known. Here the sample has about 81,000 clones; approximately 90% occur a single time. The ten largest clones represent about 8% of the sample. The sample's time point label, in plain terms: about 28 days (+/-7) after the second vaccine dose. The sequencing here drew on peripheral blood, taken 28 days after the second AZD1222 dose. Receptors were obtained from an adult who received the AZD1222 COVID-19 vaccine.

V and J are TRBV29-1 and TRBJ1-2; D may be TRBD1 (5 bases). The V gene lost 7 bases and the J gene lost 4 bases, with 13 bases spanning the gap. Germline V CDR1 and CDR2: SQVTM, ANQGSEA. The CDR3 is 12 amino acids. CDR3 in DNA: TGCAGCGGATCCGGGACGGCCTATGGCTACACCTTC. Translated: CSGSGTAYGYTF.

The CDR3 nucleotides read TGTGCCAGCAGGTTTTTGCCCCCGGGGGGTGAGCAGTTCTTC. It translates to CASRFLPPGGEQFF. V is TRBV19 and J is TRBJ2-1; TRBD2 aligns across 7 bases. The CDR3 runs to 14 residues. Germline V gene data show CDR1 as LNHDA and CDR2 as SQIVND (reference sequence). Unmatched junction bases numbered 14, after V lost 9 bases and J lost 9 bases.

The gene calls are TRBV9 and TRBJ1-5, with D unclear. Trimming removed 7 bases from V and 7 bases from J, with 9 bases in between. Germline values: CDR1 SGDLS, CDR2 YYNGEE. The CDR3 is 11 amino acids. The CDR3 DNA is TGTGCCAGCCAGGTAGACCAGCCCCAGCATTTT. Its translation is CASQVDQPQHF.

The rearrangement joins TRBV4-3 to TRBJ2-7, with 14 bases aligning to TRBD2. The CDR3 sequence is 17 residues long. Germline loops: CDR1 LGHNA, CDR2 YSLEER. Germline trimming cut 4 bases from V and 7 bases from J; bases unmatched to any gene: 12. As DNA, the CDR3 is TGCGCCAGCAGCCGAGGAGTCGGGACTAGCGGGAGAGGAGAGCAGTACTTC. Translated: CASSRGVGTSGRGEQYF.